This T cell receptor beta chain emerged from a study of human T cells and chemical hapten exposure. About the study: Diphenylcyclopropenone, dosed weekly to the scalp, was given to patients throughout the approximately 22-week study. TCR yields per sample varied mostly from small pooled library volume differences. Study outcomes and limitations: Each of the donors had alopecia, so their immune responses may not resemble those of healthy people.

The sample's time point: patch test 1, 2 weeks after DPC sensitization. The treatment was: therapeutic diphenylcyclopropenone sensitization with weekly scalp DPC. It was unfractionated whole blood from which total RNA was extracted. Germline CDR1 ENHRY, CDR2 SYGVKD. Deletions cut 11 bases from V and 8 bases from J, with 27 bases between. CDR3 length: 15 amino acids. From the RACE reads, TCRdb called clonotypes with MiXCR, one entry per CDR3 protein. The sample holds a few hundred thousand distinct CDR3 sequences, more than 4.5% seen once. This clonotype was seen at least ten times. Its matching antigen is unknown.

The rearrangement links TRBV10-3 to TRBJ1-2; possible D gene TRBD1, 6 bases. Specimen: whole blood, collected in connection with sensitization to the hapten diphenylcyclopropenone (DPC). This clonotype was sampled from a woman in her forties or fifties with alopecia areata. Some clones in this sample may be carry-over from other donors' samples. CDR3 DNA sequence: TGTGCCCTATCGGAGGGGAGGGGGGCGAGGAACGGCTACACCTTC. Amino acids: CALSEGRGARNGYTF.